This T cell receptor (beta chain) was obtained from a study of spatial heterogeneity in lung cancer. Study as a whole: For tumor regions, TCR transcript counts showed a strong correlation with a T cell module score derived from matched bulk RNA-seq. Findings of the study overall: It was found that expanded intratumoral alpha and beta TCR counts tracked tumor mutation counts. Nonsynonymous mutations, ubiquitous and regional, were tracked respectively by counts of ubiquitous and regional expanded TCRs.

V was cut by 11 bases and J by 6 bases, with 13 bases left in between. CDR3 size: 12 residues. Germline values: CDR1 MDHEN, CDR2 SYDVKM. TCRdb called the 5' RACE reads again in MiXCR, with one record for every CDR3 protein. The sample shows 15,000 to 20,000 distinct CDR3 sequences, under 7.5% of them seen only once. The sample holds a few counts of this clonotype. Its antigen is currently unknown. The time point: sample taken at primary tumor resection. This receptor was taken from a female donor with early-stage non-small cell lung cancer. This material consisted of lung tumor tissue, taken at surgery. V and J are TRBV28 and TRBJ2-2, with D perhaps assigned TRBD1 or TRBD2 (6 bases each). CDR3 bases: TGTGCCGTCCCAGGGGAGGCCGGGGAGCTGTTTTTT. Its translation is CAVPGEAGELFF.